This T cell receptor beta chain is drawn from a study of CXCR3-negative and CXCR3-positive naive CD8 T cells. Study-wide results and limits: More hydrophobic TRB CDR3s were found in CXCR3-positive naive cells than in CXCR3-negative naive cells. Naive subsets had comparable surface CD5; TCR strength was inferred from TRB CDR3 properties. High diversity, comparable across both naive subsets, contrasted with much lower diversity in memory CD8+ cells.

The length of the CDR3 is 11 residues. The germline CDR1 and CDR2 sequences are SQVTM and ANQGSEA. Worth noting for this clonotype: Antigen unknown.

The libraries of TRB cDNA were prepared using 5' RACE with UMI labels. Reanalyzing the 5' RACE reads, TCRdb keeps one entry per CDR3 protein, without DNA. The ten most abundant clones cover 0.59% of a sample with about 130,000 distinct CDR3 sequences. The receptor's source is a human donor in good health. Some clones in this sample may be carry-over from other donors' samples. The V call is TRBV29-1, the J call TRBJ1-1. Sample: naive CXCR3+ CD8+ T cells from blood. As to subset: CD45RO-CCR7+CD27+CD95- naive CD8+ T cells expressing CXCR3 (TNR3+). This chain's CDR3 is CSVVNPTEAFF.